The table lists the clone carrying this TCR beta chain with a few counts. The source of the sample is a study of blood T cell repertoires in COVID-19. Germline CDR1 and CDR2: SEHNR and FQNEAQ (reference sequence). V was clipped by 7 bases and J by 3 bases; unmatched bases: 5. This CDR3 is built from 15 residues. Clones were sequenced by immunoSEQ multiplex PCR, and TCRdb holds only the in-frame ones, with some missing. The sample lists under 130,000 clones; 70% to 90% were seen once. This TCR was sampled from a human donor in a cohort sampled during active COVID-19. Sequencing was done on a sample of peripheral blood. The V call is TRBV7-9, the J call TRBJ2-3, with TRBD2 matching 12 bases. As DNA, the CDR3 is TGTGCCAGCAACGCACTAGCGGGAGGTACAGATACGCAGTATTTT. It encodes CASNALAGGTDTQYF. Using reference TRBV7-9 and TRBJ2-3 for the parts outside the CDR3, the full variable domain is DTGVSQNPRHKITKRGQNVTFRCDPISEHNRLYWYRQTLGQGPEFLTYFQNEAQLEKSRLLSDRFSAERPKGSFSTLEIQRTEQGDSAMYLCASNALAGGTDTQYFGPGTRLTVL.